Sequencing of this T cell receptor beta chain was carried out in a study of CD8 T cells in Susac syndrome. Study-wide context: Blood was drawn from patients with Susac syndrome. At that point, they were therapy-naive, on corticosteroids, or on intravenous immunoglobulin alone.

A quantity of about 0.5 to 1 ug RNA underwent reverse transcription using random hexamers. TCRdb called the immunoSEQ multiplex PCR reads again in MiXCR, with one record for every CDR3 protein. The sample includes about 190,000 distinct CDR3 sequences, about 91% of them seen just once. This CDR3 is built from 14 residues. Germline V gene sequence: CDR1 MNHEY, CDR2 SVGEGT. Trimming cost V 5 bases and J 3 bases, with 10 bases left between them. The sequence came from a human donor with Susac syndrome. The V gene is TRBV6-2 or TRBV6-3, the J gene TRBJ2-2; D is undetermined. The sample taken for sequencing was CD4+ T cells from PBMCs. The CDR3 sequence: CASSLFYDTGELFF. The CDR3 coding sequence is TGTGCCAGCAGTCTTTTCTACGACACCGGGGAGCTGTTTTTT.